Below, one TCR beta chain is given with its context. No antigen is known for it. The source of the sample is a study of cytomegalovirus exposure and HLA in healthy donors. Study-wide results and limits: It was reportedly the case that the classifier diagnosed cytomegalovirus status with high specificity and sensitivity.

Using immunoSEQ multiplex PCR, the repertoire was profiled, and TCRdb retains in-frame clones only, with some absent. This table holds hundreds of thousands of clones, approximately 80% found once. Donors came from a validation cohort of 90 to 150 subjects, distinct from the first 666-subject cohort. Sequencing input: PBMCs. This clonotype was sampled from a woman in her twenties or thirties in good health and CMV-seropositive.

CDR3 sequence (DNA): TGTGCCAGCAGTTTCGGGGGGCGGAATGGCTACACCTTC. Protein: CASSFGGRNGYTF. The chain is built from TRBV6-5 and TRBJ1-2; D is perhaps TRBD1 (6 bases). The V gene's germline CDR1 is MNHEY and CDR2 SVGAGI. The CDR3 has 13 residues. Deletions cut 4 bases from V and 6 bases from J, with 12 bases between.